The 21 T cell receptor beta chains presented below share a single source sample, sequenced in a study of long-term antiretroviral therapy in people with HIV. The immunoSEQ assay was v3.0, run at survey level. Sequenced by immunoSEQ multiplex PCR; TCRdb stores in-frame clones only, minus some. The profile shows about 35,000 clones, 60% to 75% of them singletons. Specimen: unsorted PBMCs, collected 3 years after starting antiretroviral therapy. The origin of the receptors is a man aged 50-59 years with HIV.

This clone was seen only a few times. The V call is TRBV27, the J call TRBJ2-3, with D perhaps being TRBD1 or TRBD2 (5 bases each). Germline CDR1 MNHEY, CDR2 SMNVEV (reference sequence). V lost 6 bases to trimming and J lost 3 bases, with 13 bases between them. CDR3 length: 14 amino acids. CDR3 nucleotides: TGTGCCAGCAGCCGGGGCAGTAGTACAGATACGCAGTATTTT. It specifies CASSRGSSTDTQYF.

V usage is TRBV5-1 and J usage is TRBJ2-5, with 10 bases matching TRBD2. The V gene end was trimmed by 10 bases and the J gene end by 2 bases; junction bases not matched to a gene: 17. CDR3 length: 17 amino acids. CDR1 SGHRS and CDR2 YFSETQ come from the germline V gene. CDR3 in DNA: TGCGCCGGGGGAGGGACTAGCGCTCCGAGAACGCAAGAGACCCAGTACTTC. Translated: CAGGGTSAPRTQETQYF. Supplemented by reference TRBV5-1 and TRBJ2-5, the full variable domain reads KAGVTQTPRYLIKTRGQQVTLSCSPISGHRSVSWYQQTPGQGLQFLFEYFSETQRNKGNFPGRFSGRQFSNSRSEMNVSTLELGDSALYLCAGGGTSAPRTQETQYFGPGTRLLVL.

This chain links TRBV11-1 with TRBJ2-1, with 13 positions matching TRBD2. The CDR3 is 18 residues long. V gave up 1 base and J gave up 4 bases; unmatched junction bases: 7. Germline V gene data show CDR1 as SGHAT and CDR2 as FQDESV (reference sequence). CDR3: CASSLGPGLAGVYNEQFF. The DNA of the CDR3 is TGTGCCAGCAGCTTAGGCCCAGGACTAGCGGGGGTTTACAATGAGCAGTTCTTC.

This clone is a singleton in its sample. V gene TRBV29-1 combines with J gene TRBJ1-3; no clear D. Germline CDR1 is SQVTM and CDR2 is ANQGSEA. V was clipped by 3 bases and J by 0 bases, with 6 bases between them. The length of the CDR3 is 13 residues. The CDR3 sequence: CSVEFISGNTIYF. CDR3 nucleotides: TGCAGCGTTGAGTTCATCTCTGGAAACACCATATATTTT.

The chain couples TRBV30 to TRBJ1-3, with D unresolved. CDR1 is GTSNPN, CDR2 SVGIG, per germline (reference sequence). V lost 2 bases and J 3 bases, leaving 8 bases between the germline ends. The CDR3 runs to 13 residues. CDR3 loop: CAWSLPVGNTIYF. The CDR3 bases are TGTGCCTGGAGTCTCCCGGTTGGAAACACCATATATTTT.

This chain joins TRBV6-5 and TRBJ1-4; possibly TRBD1 for D (5 bases). Trimming took off 7 bases at V and 11 bases at J, with 20 bases between the two ends. This CDR3 has 14 residues. Looked up from germline, CDR1 is MNHEY and CDR2 is SVGAGI. CDR3 bases: TGTGCCAGCAAACTGGGACCCACCTTTGATAAACTGTTTTTT. Its translation is CASKLGPTFDKLFF.

CDR3 protein: CASSLDPGRFGYF. CDR3 nucleotide sequence: TGTGCCAGCAGCTTGGATCCGGGGCGGTTTGGTTACTTC. The chain is built from TRBV5-5 and TRBJ2-7; D tentatively fits TRBD1 or TRBD2 (5 bases each). Germline assignment: CDR1 SGHKS and CDR2 YYEKEE (reference sequence). The length of the CDR3 is 13 residues. V gave up 0 bases and J gave up 13 bases, with 17 bases separating them.

This chain joins TRBV7-8 and TRBJ1-5; D is unclear. The germline CDR1 and CDR2 sequences are SGHVS and FQNEAQ. Trimming pared 1 base from V and 5 bases from J, leaving 6 bases between. The CDR3 runs to 13 residues. CDR3 sequence: CASSLGEDQPQHF. CDR3 coding DNA: TGTGCCAGCAGCTTAGGAGAGGATCAGCCCCAGCATTTT.

The chain combines TRBV10-3 with TRBJ1-2; D is possibly TRBD1 (6 bases). In germline, CDR1 is ENHRY, CDR2 SYGVKD. The CDR3 length is 15 residues. Trimming removed 2 bases at V and 4 bases at J, with 14 bases between. DNA of the CDR3: TGTGCCATCAGTGAGGAGGGGGGTCCGGGCTATGGCTACACCTTC. As protein: CAISEEGGPGYGYTF.

With respect to this clone: Other DNA sequences in the sample encode the same CDR3. This sequence joins TRBV7-2 and TRBJ2-7; 7 nucleotides agree with TRBD2. The CDR3 is made up of 13 amino acids. Germline values: CDR1 SGHTA, CDR2 FQGNSA. V lost 4 bases and J lost 3; bases outside the gene matches: 3. The CDR3 DNA sequence: TGTGCCAGCAGCTCGTCGGGGGGCTACGAGCAGTACTTC. This encodes CASSSSGGYEQYF.

The rearrangement joins TRBV2 to TRBJ1-3; 9 bases align to TRBD1. The CDR3 extends over 15 amino acids. V trimming: 3 bases; J trimming: 4 bases; junction bases outside the gene matches: 4. Germline values: CDR1 SNHLY, CDR2 FYNNEI. The CDR3 here is CASSDPQGAGNTIYF. CDR3 nucleotides: TGTGCCAGCAGTGACCCACAGGGGGCCGGAAACACCATATATTTT.

The chain couples TRBV9 to TRBJ2-2; the D is unclear. The CDR3 contains 17 residues. V lost 3 bases and J 1 base, leaving 16 bases between the germline ends. The germline V gene encodes CDR1 SGDLS and CDR2 YYNGEE. CDR3 region: CASSGSLLRKNTGELFF. The CDR3 region has the DNA TGTGCCAGCAGCGGATCACTGTTGCGGAAGAACACCGGGGAGCTGTTTTTT.

This chain uses TRBV2 with TRBJ2-1; D unclear. CDR3 length: 11 amino acids. The V gene lost 3 bases and the J gene lost 4 bases, with 1 base spanning the gap. Germline values: CDR1 SNHLY, CDR2 FYNNEI. The CDR3 sequence is CASSEYNEQFF. CDR3 DNA sequence: TGTGCCAGCAGTGAGTACAATGAGCAGTTCTTC.

The chain couples TRBV30 to TRBJ2-7; 8 nucleotides agree with TRBD1. Germline V gene lookup returns CDR1 GTSNPN and CDR2 SVGIG (reference sequence). Unmatched junction bases numbered 7, after V lost 8 bases and J lost 4 bases. The CDR3 runs 12 residues. The CDR3 nucleotides are TGTGCCGGTGACAGGGGAGGTTACGAGCAGTACTTC. Amino acids: CAGDRGGYEQYF.

This clone was observed a handful of times. The genes are TRBV5-6 and TRBJ1-5; D gene ambiguous. The CDR3 extends over 14 amino acids. Looked up from germline, CDR1 is SGHDT and CDR2 is YYEEEE. V lost 0 bases and J 11 bases, leaving 15 bases between the germline ends. This CDR3 reads CASSLATVPWAQHF. CDR3 sequence (DNA): TGTGCCAGCAGCTTGGCCACAGTTCCATGGGCCCAGCATTTT.

This clone was seen only once. The chain has TRBV5-4 and TRBJ2-7, with TRBD1 as a possible D gene (5 bases). Trimming removed 5 bases from V and 0 bases from J, with 18 bases in between. The germline V gene has CDR1 SGHNT and CDR2 YYREEE (reference sequence). This CDR3 is built from 16 residues. CDR3 region: CASRPRMSTASYEQYF. CDR3 sequence (DNA): TGTGCCAGCAGACCTAGAATGTCGACAGCCTCCTACGAGCAGTACTTC.

The chain is built from TRBV28 and TRBJ2-7, with 14 bases lining up with TRBD2. The germline CDR1 and CDR2 sequences are MDHEN and SYDVKM. This CDR3 has 16 amino acids. V lost 8 bases to trimming and J lost 3 bases; unmatched junction nucleotides: 9. CDR3 DNA: TGTGCCAGCTGCGACTCCGGGACTAGCGGGAGCTACGAGCAGTACTTC. Translated: CASCDSGTSGSYEQYF.

The rearrangement uses TRBV27 and TRBJ2-2; 7 nucleotides agree with TRBD2. V gave up 4 bases and J gave up 5 bases; unmatched junction bases: 10. Germline assignment: CDR1 MNHEY and CDR2 SMNVEV (reference sequence). CDR3 length: 16 residues. The CDR3 DNA is TGTGCCAGCAGTTCCGCGAGGCAGGGAGGGACCGGGGAGCTGTTTTTT. Residues: CASSSARQGGTGELFF.

V gene TRBV7-8 combines with J gene TRBJ1-3; D uncertain. CDR1 is SGHVS, CDR2 FQNEAQ, per germline. The CDR3 loop spans 15 amino acids. The V end was cut by 6 bases, the J end by 0 bases, with 12 bases between. In DNA, the CDR3 is TGTGCCAGCAGTCAGGAGGTCCTCTCTGGAAACACCATATATTTT. It translates to CASSQEVLSGNTIYF.

The J gene is TRBJ2-1, the V gene TRBV2, with D perhaps matching TRBD2 (5 bases). The germline V gene encodes CDR1 SNHLY and CDR2 FYNNEI. V shed 2 bases and J shed 10 bases, with 15 bases lying between them. The CDR3 is 14 amino acids. CDR3 in DNA: TGTGCCAGCAGTGAAAGGCTAGCCTTAGGGGAGCAGTTCTTC. Protein sequence: CASSERLALGEQFF.

The V gene is TRBV5-4, the J gene TRBJ2-1; 12 bases line up with TRBD1. CDR1 is SGHNT and CDR2 is YYREEE in the germline V gene (reference sequence). V lost 3 bases and J lost 6; bases outside the gene matches: 4. The CDR3 extends over 15 amino acids. The CDR3 region is CASSSGTGGFNEQFF. In DNA form, the CDR3 reads TGTGCCAGCAGCTCCGGGACAGGGGGCTTCAATGAGCAGTTCTTC.